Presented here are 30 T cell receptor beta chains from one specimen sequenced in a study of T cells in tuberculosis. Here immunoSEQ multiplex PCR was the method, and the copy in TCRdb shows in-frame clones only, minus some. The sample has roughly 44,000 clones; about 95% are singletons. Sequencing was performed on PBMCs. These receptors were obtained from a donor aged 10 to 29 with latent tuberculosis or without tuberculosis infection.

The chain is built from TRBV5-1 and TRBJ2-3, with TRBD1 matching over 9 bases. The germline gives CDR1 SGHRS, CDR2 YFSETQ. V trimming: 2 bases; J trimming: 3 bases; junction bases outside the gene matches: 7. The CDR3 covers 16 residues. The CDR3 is CASSFLRDRATDTQYF. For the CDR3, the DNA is TGCGCCAGCAGCTTCCTACGGGACAGGGCAACAGATACGCAGTATTTT.

The DNA for the CDR3 is TGTGCCAGCAGTGAACGTGGGGGCCTGAACACTGAAGCTTTCTTT. Its translation is CASSERGGLNTEAFF. The V gene is TRBV6-1, the J gene TRBJ1-1, with a tentative D call TRBD1 (6 bases). With 2 bases removed from V and 0 bases from J, the gap between germline ends came to 10 bases. Germline CDR1 reads MNHNS; CDR2 reads SASEGT. This CDR3 is 15 amino acids long.

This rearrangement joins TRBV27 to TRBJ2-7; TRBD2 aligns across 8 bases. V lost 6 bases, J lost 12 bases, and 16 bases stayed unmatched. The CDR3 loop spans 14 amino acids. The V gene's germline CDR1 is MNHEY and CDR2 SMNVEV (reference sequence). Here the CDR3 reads CASSLIPGLDLSYF. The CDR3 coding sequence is TGTGCCAGCAGCCTTATTCCGGGACTAGATCTGTCGTACTTC.

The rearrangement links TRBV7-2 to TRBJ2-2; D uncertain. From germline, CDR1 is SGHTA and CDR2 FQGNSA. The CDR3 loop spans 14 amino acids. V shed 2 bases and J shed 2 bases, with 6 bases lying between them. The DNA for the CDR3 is TGTGCCAGCAGCTTACTTTCTAACACCGGGGAGCTGTTTTTT. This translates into CASSLLSNTGELFF.

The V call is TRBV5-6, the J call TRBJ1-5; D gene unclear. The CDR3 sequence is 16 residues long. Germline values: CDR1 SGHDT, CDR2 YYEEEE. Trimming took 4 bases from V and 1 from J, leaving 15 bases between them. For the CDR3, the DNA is TGTGCCAGCAGCGTGGGCGCGTCTGTGAGCAATCAGCCCCAGCATTTT. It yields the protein CASSVGASVSNQPQHF.

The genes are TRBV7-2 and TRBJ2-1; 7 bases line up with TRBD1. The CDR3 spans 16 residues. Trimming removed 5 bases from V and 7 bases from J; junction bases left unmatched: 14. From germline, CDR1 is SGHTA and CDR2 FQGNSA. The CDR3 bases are TGTGCCAGCAGCCATTGGACAGGAAGGGATAATAATGAGCAGTTCTTC. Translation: CASSHWTGRDNNEQFF.

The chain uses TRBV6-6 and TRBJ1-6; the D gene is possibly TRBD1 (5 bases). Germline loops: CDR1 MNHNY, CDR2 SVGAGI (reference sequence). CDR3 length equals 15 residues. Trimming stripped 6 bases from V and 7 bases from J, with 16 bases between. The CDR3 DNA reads TGTGCCAGCAGGGGTACCCAAAACAGGAATTCACCCCTCCACTTT. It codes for CASRGTQNRNSPLHF.

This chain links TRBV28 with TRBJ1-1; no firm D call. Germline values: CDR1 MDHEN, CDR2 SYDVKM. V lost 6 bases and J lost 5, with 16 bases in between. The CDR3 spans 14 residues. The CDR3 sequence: CASSTGPTRTEAFF. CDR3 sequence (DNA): TGTGCCAGCAGCACGGGCCCCACTAGGACTGAAGCTTTCTTT.

CDR3 nucleotides: TGTGCCAGTATCGGTAGTATTGGAGGATACAATGAGCAGTTCTTC. Translation gives CASIGSIGGYNEQFF. This chain links TRBV19 with TRBJ2-1; D is perhaps TRBD2 (5 bases). The CDR3 contains 15 residues. Trimming shortened V by 7 bases and J by 4 bases, and 17 bases separated the two germline ends. Germline values: CDR1 LNHDA, CDR2 SQIVND (reference sequence).

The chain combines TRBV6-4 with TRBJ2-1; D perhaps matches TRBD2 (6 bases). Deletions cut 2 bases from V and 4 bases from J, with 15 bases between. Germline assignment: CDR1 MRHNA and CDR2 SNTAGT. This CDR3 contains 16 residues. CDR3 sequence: CASSDRAYRGYNEQFF. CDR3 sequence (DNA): TGTGCCAGCAGTGACAGGGCATACCGGGGGTACAATGAGCAGTTCTTC.

The CDR3 DNA sequence: TGTGCCAGTTCAGAGACGGTCCGCCTTCTAGTCTATGGCTACACCTTC. Its protein product is CASSETVRLLVYGYTF. The rearrangement links TRBV19 to TRBJ1-2; D is uncertain. Trimming took 8 bases from V and 4 from J, leaving 23 bases between them. This CDR3 has 16 amino acids. Germline lookup yields CDR1 LNHDA and CDR2 SQIVND (reference sequence).

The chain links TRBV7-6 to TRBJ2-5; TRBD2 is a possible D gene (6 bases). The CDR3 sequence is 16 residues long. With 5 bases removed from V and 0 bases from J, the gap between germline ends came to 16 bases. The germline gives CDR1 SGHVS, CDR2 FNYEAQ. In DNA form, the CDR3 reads TGTGCCAGCAGCCTGCTTGGGGGGAGGTACCAAGAGACCCAGTACTTC. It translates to CASSLLGGRYQETQYF.

The CDR3 sequence: CASSRDGNTIYF. The CDR3 DNA reads as TGTGCCAGCAGTCGCGATGGAAACACCATATATTTT. The chain carries TRBV7-2 and TRBJ1-3; D is unresolved. The CDR3 contains 12 residues. The germline gives CDR1 SGHTA, CDR2 FQGNSA. V lost 6 bases, J lost 3 bases, and 6 bases lay in between. The variable domain in full, completed from reference TRBV7-2 and TRBJ1-3, reads GAGVSQSPSNKVTEKGKDVELRCDPISGHTALYWYRQSLGQGLEFLIYFQGNSAPDKSGLPSDRFSAERTGGSVSTLTIQRTQQEDSAVYLCASSRDGNTIYFGEGSWLTVV.

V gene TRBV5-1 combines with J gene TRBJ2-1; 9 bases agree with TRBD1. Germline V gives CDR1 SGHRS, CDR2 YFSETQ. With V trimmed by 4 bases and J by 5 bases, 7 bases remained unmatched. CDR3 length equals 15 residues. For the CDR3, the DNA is TGCGCCAGCAGCGGGACAGGGTATTCAAACAATGAGCAGTTCTTC. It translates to CASSGTGYSNNEQFF.

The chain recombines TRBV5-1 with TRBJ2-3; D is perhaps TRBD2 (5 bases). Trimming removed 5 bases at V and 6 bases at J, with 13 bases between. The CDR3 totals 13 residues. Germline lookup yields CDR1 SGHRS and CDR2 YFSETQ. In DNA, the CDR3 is TGCGCCAGCAGTGGACTGGTCTGGGATACGCAGTATTTT. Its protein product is CASSGLVWDTQYF.

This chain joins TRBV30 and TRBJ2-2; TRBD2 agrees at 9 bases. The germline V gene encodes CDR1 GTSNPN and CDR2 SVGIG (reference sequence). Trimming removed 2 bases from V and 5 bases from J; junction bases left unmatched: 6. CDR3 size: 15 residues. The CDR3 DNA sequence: TGTGCCTGGAGTCGTAGCGGGAGAGGAACCGGGGAGCTGTTTTTT. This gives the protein CAWSRSGRGTGELFF.

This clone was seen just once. CDR3 in amino acids: CASSLASGSYEQYF. Written as DNA, the CDR3 is TGCGCCAGCAGCTTGGCTAGCGGGAGTTACGAGCAGTACTTC. The V and J genes are TRBV5-1 and TRBJ2-7; 10 bases agree with TRBD2. V gave up 0 bases and J gave up 4 bases; unmatched junction bases: 1. The length of the CDR3 is 14 residues. From germline, CDR1 is SGHRS and CDR2 YFSETQ.

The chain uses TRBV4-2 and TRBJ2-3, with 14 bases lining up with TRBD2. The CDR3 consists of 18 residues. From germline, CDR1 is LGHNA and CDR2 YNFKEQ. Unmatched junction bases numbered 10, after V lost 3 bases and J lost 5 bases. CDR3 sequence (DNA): TGTGCCAGCAGCCAGATCACCGGGACTAGCGGGAGTGAAGATACGCAGTATTTT. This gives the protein CASSQITGTSGSEDTQYF.

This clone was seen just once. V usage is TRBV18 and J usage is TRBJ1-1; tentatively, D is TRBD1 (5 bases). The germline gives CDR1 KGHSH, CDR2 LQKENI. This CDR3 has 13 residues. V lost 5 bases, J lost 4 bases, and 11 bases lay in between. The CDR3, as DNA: TGTGCCAGCTCAGCCTCAGGGTTCACTGAAGCTTTCTTT. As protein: CASSASGFTEAFF. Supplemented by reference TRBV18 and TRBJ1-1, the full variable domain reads NAGVMQNPRHLVRRRGQEARLRCSPMKGHSHVYWYRQLPEEGLKFMVYLQKENIIDESGMPKERFSAEFPKEGPSILRIQQVVRGDSAAYFCASSASGFTEAFFGQGTRLTVV.

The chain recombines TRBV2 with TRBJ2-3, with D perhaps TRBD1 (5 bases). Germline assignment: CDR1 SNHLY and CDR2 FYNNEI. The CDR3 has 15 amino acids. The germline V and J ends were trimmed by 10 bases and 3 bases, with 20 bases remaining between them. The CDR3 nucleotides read TGTGCCACCAGGGCGGCCTCCTTGATTACAGATACGCAGTATTTT. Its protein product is CATRAASLITDTQYF.

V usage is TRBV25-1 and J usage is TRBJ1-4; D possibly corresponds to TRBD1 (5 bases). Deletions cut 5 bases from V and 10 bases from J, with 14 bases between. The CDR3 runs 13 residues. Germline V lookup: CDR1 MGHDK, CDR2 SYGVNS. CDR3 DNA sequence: TGTGCCAGCAGTCCATTCTCTCAGGGAAAACTGTTTTTT. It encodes CASSPFSQGKLFF. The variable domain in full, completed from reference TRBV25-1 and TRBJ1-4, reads EADIYQTPRYLVIGTGKKITLECSQTMGHDKMYWYQQDPGMELHLIHYSYGVNSTEKGDLSSESTVSRIRTEHFPLTLESARPSHTSQYLCASSPFSQGKLFFGSGTQLSVL.

CDR3: CASKDRAISYEQYF. In nucleotides, the CDR3 is TGTGCCAGCAAAGACAGGGCCATCTCCTACGAGCAGTACTTC. The chain recombines TRBV2 with TRBJ2-7, with TRBD1 identical over 7 bases. With V trimmed by 7 bases and J by 0 bases, 6 bases remained unmatched. This CDR3 has 14 amino acids. Germline assignment: CDR1 SNHLY and CDR2 FYNNEI.

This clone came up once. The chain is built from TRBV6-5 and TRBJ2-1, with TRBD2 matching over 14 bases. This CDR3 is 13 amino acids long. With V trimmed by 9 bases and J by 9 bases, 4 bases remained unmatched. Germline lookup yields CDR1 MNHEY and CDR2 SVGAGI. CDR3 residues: CASGGLAGVEQFF. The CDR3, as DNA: TGTGCCAGTGGGGGACTAGCGGGAGTTGAGCAGTTCTTC.

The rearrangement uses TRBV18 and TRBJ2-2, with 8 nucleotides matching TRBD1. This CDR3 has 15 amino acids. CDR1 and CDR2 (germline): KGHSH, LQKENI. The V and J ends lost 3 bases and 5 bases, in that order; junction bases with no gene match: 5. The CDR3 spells CASSPRQGLTGELFF. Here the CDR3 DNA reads TGTGCCAGCTCACCTCGACAGGGGTTGACCGGGGAGCTGTTTTTT.

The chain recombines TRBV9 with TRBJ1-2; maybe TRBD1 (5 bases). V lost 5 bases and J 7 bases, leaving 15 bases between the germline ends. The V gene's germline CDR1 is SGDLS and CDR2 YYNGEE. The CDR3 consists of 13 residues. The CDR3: CASSRQGTSGYTF. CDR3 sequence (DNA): TGTGCCAGCAGTCGGCAGGGAACTTCTGGCTACACCTTC.

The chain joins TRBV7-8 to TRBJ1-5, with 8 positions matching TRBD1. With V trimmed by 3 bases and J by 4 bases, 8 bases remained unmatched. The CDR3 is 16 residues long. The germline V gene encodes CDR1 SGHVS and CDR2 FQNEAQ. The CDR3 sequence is CASSLPGQGRNQPQHF. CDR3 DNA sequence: TGTGCCAGCAGCTTGCCCGGACAGGGTCGTAATCAGCCCCAGCATTTT.

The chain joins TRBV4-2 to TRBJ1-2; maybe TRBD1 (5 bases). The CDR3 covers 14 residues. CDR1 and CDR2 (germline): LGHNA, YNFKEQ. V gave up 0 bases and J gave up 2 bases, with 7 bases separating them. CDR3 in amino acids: CASSQDRANYGYTF. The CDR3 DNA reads TGTGCCAGCAGCCAAGACAGGGCAAACTATGGCTACACCTTC.

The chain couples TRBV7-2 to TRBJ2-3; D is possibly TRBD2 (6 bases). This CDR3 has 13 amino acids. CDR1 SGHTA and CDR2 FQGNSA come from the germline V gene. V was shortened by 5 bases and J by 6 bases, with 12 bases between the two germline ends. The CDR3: CASSPQSGDTQYF. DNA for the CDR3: TGTGCCAGCAGCCCCCAGAGCGGGGATACGCAGTATTTT.

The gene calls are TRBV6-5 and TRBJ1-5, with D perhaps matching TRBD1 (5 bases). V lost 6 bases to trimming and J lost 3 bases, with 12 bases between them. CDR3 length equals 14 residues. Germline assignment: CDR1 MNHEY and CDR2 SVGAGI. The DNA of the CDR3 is TGTGCCAGCAGCCCCCGACAGTTCAATCAGCCCCAGCATTTT. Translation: CASSPRQFNQPQHF.

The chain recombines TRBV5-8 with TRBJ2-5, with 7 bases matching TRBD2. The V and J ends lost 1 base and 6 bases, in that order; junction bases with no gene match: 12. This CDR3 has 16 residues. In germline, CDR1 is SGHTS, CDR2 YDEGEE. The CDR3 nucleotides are TGTGCCAGCAGCTTGCGATTCGGCGGGAGTGAAAAGACCCAGTACTTC. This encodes CASSLRFGGSEKTQYF.